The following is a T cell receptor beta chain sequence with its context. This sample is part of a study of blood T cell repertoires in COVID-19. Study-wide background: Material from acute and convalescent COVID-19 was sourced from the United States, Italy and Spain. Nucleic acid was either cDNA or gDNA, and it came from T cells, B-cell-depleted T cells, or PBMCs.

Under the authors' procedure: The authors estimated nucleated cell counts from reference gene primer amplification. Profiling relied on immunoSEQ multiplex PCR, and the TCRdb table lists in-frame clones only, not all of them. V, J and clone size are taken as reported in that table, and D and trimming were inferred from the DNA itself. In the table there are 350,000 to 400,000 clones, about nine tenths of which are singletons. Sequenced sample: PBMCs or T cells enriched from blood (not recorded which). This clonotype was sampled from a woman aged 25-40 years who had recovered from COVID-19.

The CDR3 DNA reads TGCGCCAGCAGCTCCGGACAGATGAACACTGAAGCTTTCTTT. The encoded protein is CASSSGQMNTEAFF. This rearrangement joins TRBV5-1 to TRBJ1-1; possible D gene TRBD1, 6 bases. Trimming shortened V by 3 bases and J by 0 bases, and 9 bases separated the two germline ends. The CDR3 is 14 residues long. Germline V gene data show CDR1 as SGHRS and CDR2 as YFSETQ.